This T cell receptor (beta chain) comes out of a study of cytomegalovirus exposure and HLA in healthy donors. For this clone: Its antigen is not identified.

Overall study results and limits: V- and J-gene trimming of TCR beta was linked (in a later analysis) to a missense DCLRE1C variant.

The CDR3 loop spans 15 amino acids. Per the germline V gene, CDR1 is SGDLS and CDR2 is YYNGEE. V was pared by 0 bases and J by 3 bases, with 3 bases of the junction left unmatched. This PCR relied on a set of 60 Vbeta primers and 13 Jbeta primers. Generated by immunoSEQ multiplex PCR, the TCRdb table keeps only in-frame clones and is missing some. This table holds under 130,000 clones, roughly three quarters found once. The sequence was collected from a man aged 35 to 55 in good health and CMV-seropositive. The chain couples TRBV9 to TRBJ2-7, with 10 nucleotides matching TRBD1. Source material: PBMCs. CDR3 coding DNA: TGTGCCAGCAGCGTAGGGGGGACAGGGGTCTACGAGCAGTACTTC. Its translation: CASSVGGTGVYEQYF.